The following is a TCR beta chain sequence with its context. What antigen it recognizes has not been identified. Base qualities are not provided; no much larger clone lies one nucleotide away. The cohort was made up of roughly 670 healthy bone marrow donors. Cohort members were all nominally healthy when sampled, although unrecorded immune exposures were likely present. The donor was CMV seropositive and was included in the group of 300 or so seropositive cohort members. Each donor provided a peripheral blood sample, and peripheral blood mononuclear cells were used for TCR beta sequencing. Genomic DNA was extracted from the blood cell samples with the Qiagen DNeasy Blood Extraction Kit. The CDR3 contains 17 residues, cysteine and phenylalanine counted. Solely the CDR3 DNA is kept, with 51 bases framed from the first base. At the junction V is shortened by 7 bases and J by 0 bases, with 20 bases in between. From the germline V gene, CDR1 is SGHTS and CDR2 is YDEGEE.

These data come from a study of cytomegalovirus exposure and HLA in healthy donors (dated by TCRdb to 2017 to 2019). Study-wide context: An earlier analysis of some 600 of the donors reported 250 to 300 Gb of sequence data and 90 million to 120 million unique TCR beta sequences obtained from roughly 180 million T cells. Across about 380 genotyped donors of the cohort, an average of 235,054 unique TCR beta nucleotide sequences per donor were sequenced, and 15% to 20% of those sequences were non-productive. The study aimed to test whether cataloging public T cell receptors could reveal signatures of past pathogen exposure. Rather than drawing on any new phenotypic data, the later analysis identified candidate immune exposures from TCR beta sequences and the way those sequences occurred across donors. Every repertoire in the discovery cohort had been generated on one and the same sequencing platform. An earlier analysis of more than 450 of the donors used high-throughput TCR beta sequencing to judge whether each TCR beta V gene segment behaved as functional or pseudogenic. An early release that covered about 640 HLA-typed donors contained approximately 300 gigabases of sequencing data and some 87 million unique TCR sequences. A later genetic analysis used genome-wide SNP genotypes for about three fifths of the 666 donors, treating that subset as a discovery cohort. The T cell repertoires of under 700 subjects were profiled by immunosequencing and related to cytomegalovirus serostatus. The study combined high-throughput TCR immunosequencing, statistical association of individual TCRs with disease status, and machine learning to predict cytomegalovirus infection status. A separate validation cohort of roughly 120 different subjects was used in addition to the approximately 700-subject first cohort. A later analysis re-examined previously published TCR beta repertoires from more than 550 donors and added high-resolution HLA genotyping to investigate patterns of TCR occurrence. Class I and class II HLA loci were covered by the typing at four-digit resolution. Typing coverage differed by locus: A, B, C, DRB1 and DQB1 were typed in roughly 629-630 donors, DQA1 in around 500, DPA1 in 600 to 610, and DPB1 in approximately 450. Donor age, sex, ethnicity and CMV serostatus were compiled alongside the repertoire data. Four to six DR-DQ haplotypes were handled as single units for association and clustering, since linkage in the cohort was strong. Among the roughly 400 genotyped donors, approximately 81% belonged to the genetic ancestry cluster associated with self-reported Caucasian donors. Overall study results and their limits: Compared with equally common non-associated chains, HLA-associated TCR beta chains in a later analysis were more clonally expanded and had lower generation probabilities. Correlated functional status among segregating V segments might be attributable to linkage disequilibrium, but an unknown experimental factor could not be ruled out. Most TCR sequences were seen in very few donors, while some public TCRs were found in many individuals. In a later analysis, the rate of TCR association differed among HLA loci, with DRB1 alleles having the most associated TCRs and HLA-C alleles having the fewest. A cluster of highly shared sequence variants was judged likely to represent a technical artifact of the sequencing pipeline. A total of 150 to 200 TCR beta chains were listed by the study as associated with cytomegalovirus. Presence/absence analyses assumed roughly uniform sequencing depth across donors, an assumption that may not hold. According to a later analysis, parvovirus B19, influenza, CMV and Epstein-Barr virus appeared linked to several top co-occurrence clusters. Strong co-occurrence of HLA alleles, especially DR and DQ, made assigning TCR associations to individual alleles difficult. Immune exposure information for the cohort was limited to CMV serostatus. A further reported finding was that TCR beta sequences accurately predicted the HLA-A and HLA-B alleles for most subjects in the first cohort. In a later genetic analysis, fewer N-insertions in productive TCRs were reported among donors in an Asian-associated ancestry cluster than the roughly 700-donor mean. HLA typing was unavailable for some donors at each locus, so association tests used only the typed subset. In both the original and validation cohorts, the classifier was reported to diagnose cytomegalovirus status with high specificity and sensitivity. Because counts were too low, more than 15 rarely observed V segments, including chromosome 9 orphons, were excluded from the earlier analysis of under 650 of the donors. A later analysis found that most CMV-associated TCR beta chains appeared HLA-restricted, with HLA associations seemingly driven largely by CMV exposure. In vitro tests confirmed that three of the cytomegalovirus-associated TCR beta chains recognize cytomegalovirus antigens. The cohort was sequenced for TCR beta chains only, and without alpha or paired-chain data the features that could be detected were limited. Because the 87-base-pair reads could not distinguish some IMGT-functional V segments, including TRBV6-2 and TRBV6-3, those segments were excluded. In a later genetic analysis, a missense DCLRE1C variant was associated with V-gene and J-gene trimming of TCR beta chains, and the association was replicated in an independent cohort. In a later analysis, 16,951 TCR beta sequences were associated with specific HLA alleles at a false discovery rate of 0.05. The authors suggested that the approach could potentially be generalized to other disease states and immunological phenotypes. In an earlier analysis of over 550 of the donors, most TCR beta V segments were observed in productive rearrangements about 87% or about 30% of the time, broadly matching IMGT annotations.

The library came from the immunoSEQ multiplex PCR assay. The multiplex PCR relied on a mix of 60 forward primers for TCR Vbeta segments and 13 reverse primers for TCR Jbeta segments. The CDR3 region of rearranged TCR beta genes was amplified from genomic DNA by a multiplex PCR assay. The amplified TCR beta libraries were sequenced on the Illumina HiSeq System as 87-base-pair reads. For the original study's pipeline: A later analysis counted some 80 million unique TCR beta chains across the 650 to 800 repertoires, and some 11 million of these chains were shared by at least two donors. Raw reads were error-corrected and collapsed into unique sequences by a nearest-neighbor algorithm in which closely related sequences were merged to remove PCR and sequencing errors. Alignment of CDR3 sequences to IMGT reference sequences was used to assign V, D and J gene segments. For a sequence to be retained, a match of at least six nucleotides to both a V gene segment and a J gene segment was required. Rearrangements were classified as productive when the CDR3 lacked stop codons and remained in frame with V and J, and all other rearrangements were classified as non-productive. CDR3 was defined by IMGT convention, running from the second conserved V-encoded cysteine to the conserved J-encoded phenylalanine. The earlier analysis of 500 to 600 of the donors excluded sequences that lacked an unambiguous match to a single V gene segment. An earlier analysis of 450 to 650 of the donors called V segments functional above 56.7% productive rearrangements and segregating when the between-donor standard deviation exceeded 5%. A statistical classification framework was developed to diagnose cytomegalovirus status using the catalog of TCR beta chain sequences. V and J gene assignment, in a later analysis, came from comparing TCR nucleotide sequences with IMGT/GENE-DB human TR gene sequences. A later analysis assigned CDR3 sequences and most-parsimonious VDJ recombination scenarios with the TCRdist pipeline. In a later analysis, each TCR beta chain was defined by its CDR3 amino acid sequence together with its V-gene family, and reads lacking a unique V-gene family were excluded. To address suspected cross-contamination and a sequencing artifact, a later analysis removed under 600 highly shared, low-generation-probability nucleotide sequences. In a later analysis, a clonal expansion index was calculated for each public chain from normalized within-repertoire ranks of inferred template counts. In a later analysis, generation probabilities were computed with a VDJ recombination model fitted to out-of-frame rearrangements, and the resulting probabilities were checked against IGoR. In a later analysis, TCR-TCR, TCR-HLA and TCR-CMV co-occurrence was scored with hypergeometric tests, and a repertoire-size bias correction was applied to TCR pairs. A later analysis estimated false discovery rates by permuting HLA or CMV assignments 20 times. In a later analysis, co-occurring TCRs were grouped using DBSCAN, and TCRdist sequence similarity was added for clustering within HLA-allele-positive subsets. Repertoires with fewer than 30,000 or more than 120,000 public chains, plus five repertoires with anomalous nucleotide sharing, were excluded from co-occurrence clustering. TCRdb mirrors the immuneACCESS table, restricted to in-frame sequences. Some clones are absent from its copies; in checked studies, under half trace to an unresolved V gene, and the reason for the others is unknown. V, J and clone size are those of that table, while D and trimming were read from the DNA. The sample yields 90,000 to 150,000 clones; around 60% were counted once. In total, the top ten clones hold over 8% of the sample.

Sample: PBMCs. The sequence derives from a man between 40 and 49 years old in good health and CMV-seropositive. The chain is made from TRBV5-8 and TRBJ2-4, with no D gene named confidently. CDR3 reads: CASQKSTIDIAKNIQYF. The DNA is as follows: TGTGCCAGCCAGAAATCCACCATCGACATAGCCAAAAACATTCAGTACTTC.